A single sample gave rise to the 15 T cell receptor beta chains below, sequenced in a study of T cell responses to AZD1222 COVID-19 vaccine. Measured with immunoSEQ multiplex PCR; TCRdb has only the in-frame clones, and not every one. The table lists roughly 56,000 clones, about four fifths of them singletons. The starting material was peripheral blood, obtained 28 days after the second AZD1222 dose. These receptors were collected from an adult who received the AZD1222 COVID-19 vaccine.

The chain joins TRBV24-1 to TRBJ2-5; unclear D gene. This CDR3 is 15 amino acids long. V lost 2 bases and J 0 bases, leaving 9 bases between the germline ends. The germline gives CDR1 KGHDR, CDR2 SFDVKD. This chain's CDR3 is CATSDSKVYQETQYF. As DNA, the CDR3 is TGTGCCACCAGTGATTCGAAGGTTTACCAAGAGACCCAGTACTTC.

The rearrangement joins TRBV6-2 or TRBV6-3 to TRBJ1-5; maybe TRBD1 (5 bases). Looked up from germline, CDR1 is MNHEY and CDR2 is SVGEGT. CDR3 length: 14 residues. V gave up 3 bases and J gave up 7 bases, with 13 bases separating them. The CDR3 region has the DNA TGTGCCAGCAGTTATCCGGGGGAGGCCCAGCCCCAGCATTTT. Encoded protein: CASSYPGEAQPQHF.

The rearrangement uses TRBV19 and TRBJ1-1; D unclear. V was cut by 5 bases and J by 0 bases, with 13 bases left in between. CDR3 length: 15 amino acids. Germline V gene lookup returns CDR1 LNHDA and CDR2 SQIVND (reference sequence). CDR3 residues: CASSYSGRLNTEAFF. CDR3 DNA: TGTGCCAGTAGTTACTCCGGACGGCTGAACACTGAAGCTTTCTTT. The complete variable domain, with remaining parts taken from reference TRBV19 and TRBJ1-1, reads DGGITQSPKYLFRKEGQNVTLSCEQNLNHDAMYWYRQDPGQGLRLIYYSQIVNDFQKGDIAEGYSVSREKKESFPLTVTSAQKNPTAFYLCASSYSGRLNTEAFFGQGTRLTVV.

The chain couples TRBV6-5 to TRBJ1-2; 7 bases are shared with TRBD1. J was trimmed by 4 bases and V by 6 bases; bases with no gene match: 8. The CDR3 is 14 amino acids. The germline gives CDR1 MNHEY, CDR2 SVGAGI. The DNA for the CDR3 is TGTGCCAGCAGGTTGACAGGGAGGATCTATGGCTACACCTTC. This translates into CASRLTGRIYGYTF.

This chain links TRBV5-8 with TRBJ1-6; a possible D gene is TRBD1 (5 bases). Germline CDR1 is SGHTS and CDR2 is YDEGEE. V was cut by 3 bases and J by 10 bases, with 17 bases left in between. CDR3 length equals 15 residues. This CDR3 is CASSSPGGVGSPLHF. CDR3 in DNA: TGTGCCAGCAGCTCCCCGGGGGGAGTAGGATCACCCCTCCACTTT.

The chain is built from TRBV7-8 and TRBJ2-7; 8 nucleotides line up with TRBD1. With V trimmed by 4 bases and J by 0 bases, 8 bases remained unmatched. The CDR3 totals 16 residues. In germline, CDR1 is SGHVS, CDR2 FQNEAQ. The CDR3 DNA sequence: TGTGCCAGCAGCTCACCGGACAGGGTACGCTCCTACGAGCAGTACTTC. Protein sequence: CASSSPDRVRSYEQYF.

The J gene is TRBJ2-7, the V gene TRBV27; 9 bases are a match to TRBD2. This CDR3 has 14 amino acids. Germline V gene data show CDR1 as MNHEY and CDR2 as SMNVEV (reference sequence). The V gene end was trimmed by 2 bases and the J gene end by 6 bases; junction bases not matched to a gene: 5. The CDR3 DNA reads TGTGCCAGCAGTTTAGCTAGCGGGACGGGCGAGCAGTACTTC. Translated: CASSLASGTGEQYF.

J is TRBJ2-1 and V is TRBV20-1, with 8 positions matching TRBD2. Germline V gene sequence: CDR1 DFQATT, CDR2 SNEGSKA (reference sequence). V lost 3 bases, J lost 2 bases, and 6 bases stayed unmatched. There are 15 residues in the CDR3. CDR3 sequence: CSASGGRTTYNEQFF. The CDR3 DNA reads TGCAGTGCTAGTGGCGGGAGGACGACCTACAATGAGCAGTTCTTC.

The chain uses TRBV19 and TRBJ1-2; D not certain. Trimming shortened V by 5 bases and J by 5 bases, and 12 bases separated the two germline ends. The CDR3 length is 13 residues. CDR1 LNHDA and CDR2 SQIVND come from the germline V gene (reference sequence). In nucleotides, the CDR3 is TGTGCCAGTAGTGGCCGGCCAGCATATGGCTACACCTTC. It is translated as CASSGRPAYGYTF.

The count of this clone is one. The genes are TRBV5-6 and TRBJ1-1; D remains ambiguous. Trimming cost V 0 bases and J 1 base, with 13 bases left between them. There are 16 residues in the CDR3. CDR1 is SGHDT, CDR2 YYEEEE, per germline. In DNA form, the CDR3 reads TGTGCCAGCAGCTTGGGGCTCGTGGCGGGGAACACTGAAGCTTTCTTT. Its translation is CASSLGLVAGNTEAFF.

V usage is TRBV6-5 and J usage is TRBJ2-1; D is unresolved. The CDR3 sequence is 13 residues long. Trimming pared 2 bases from V and 3 bases from J, leaving 5 bases between. Germline lookup yields CDR1 MNHEY and CDR2 SVGAGI. In DNA form, the CDR3 reads TGTGCCAGCAGTTACGAAGGCTACAATGAGCAGTTCTTC. Translation gives CASSYEGYNEQFF.

The rearrangement joins TRBV19 to TRBJ2-7, with 7 bases fitting TRBD2. From germline, CDR1 is LNHDA and CDR2 SQIVND (reference sequence). CDR3 length equals 13 residues. The V gene end was trimmed by 4 bases and the J gene end by 2 bases; junction bases not matched to a gene: 2. The chain's CDR3 is CASSTSGPYEQYF. In nucleotides, the CDR3 is TGTGCCAGTAGTACTAGCGGCCCCTACGAGCAGTACTTC.

The J gene is TRBJ2-7, the V gene TRBV7-9; D is undetermined. Germline CDR1 reads SEHNR; CDR2 reads FQNEAQ (reference sequence). This CDR3 is built from 13 residues. The V and J ends lost 3 bases and 5 bases respectively, with 11 bases between them. The CDR3 DNA sequence: TGTGCCAGCAGCTTCACTGGTATCGACGAGCAGTACTTC. It specifies CASSFTGIDEQYF.

The genes are TRBV5-1 and TRBJ2-2; TRBD2 is a possible D gene (6 bases). Between the trimmed V and J ends, which lost 4 bases and 4 bases, there was a span of 14 bases. This CDR3 has 15 residues. In germline, CDR1 is SGHRS, CDR2 YFSETQ. As DNA, the CDR3 is TGCGCCAGCAGCGAGCGGGCACAATCCACCGGGGAGCTGTTTTTT. This sequence encodes CASSERAQSTGELFF.

This chain links TRBV6-4 with TRBJ2-5, with D possibly being TRBD1 or TRBD2 (5 bases each). The germline V gene encodes CDR1 MRHNA and CDR2 SNTAGT. Between the trimmed V and J ends, which lost 7 bases and 1 base, there was a span of 10 bases. The CDR3 extends over 13 amino acids. CDR3 bases: TGTGCCAGCACCCACGGGACCCAAGAGACCCAGTACTTC. Residues: CASTHGTQETQYF.